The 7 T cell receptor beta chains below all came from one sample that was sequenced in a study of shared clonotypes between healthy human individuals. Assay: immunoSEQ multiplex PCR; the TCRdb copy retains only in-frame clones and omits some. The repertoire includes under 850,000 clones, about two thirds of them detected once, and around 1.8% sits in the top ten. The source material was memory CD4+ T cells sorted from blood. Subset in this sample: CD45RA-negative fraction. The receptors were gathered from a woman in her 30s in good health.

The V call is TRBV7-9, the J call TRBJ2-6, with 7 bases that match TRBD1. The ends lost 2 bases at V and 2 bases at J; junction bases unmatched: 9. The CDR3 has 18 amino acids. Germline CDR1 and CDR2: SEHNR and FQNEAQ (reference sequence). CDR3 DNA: TGTGCCAGCAGCTTATCTCGGACAGGAATGGCTGGGGCCAACGTCCTGACTTTC. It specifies CASSLSRTGMAGANVLTF. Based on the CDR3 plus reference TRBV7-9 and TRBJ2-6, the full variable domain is DTGVSQNPRHKITKRGQNVTFRCDPISEHNRLYWYRQTLGQGPEFLTYFQNEAQLEKSRLLSDRFSAERPKGSFSTLEIQRTEQGDSAMYLCASSLSRTGMAGANVLTFGAGSRLTVL.

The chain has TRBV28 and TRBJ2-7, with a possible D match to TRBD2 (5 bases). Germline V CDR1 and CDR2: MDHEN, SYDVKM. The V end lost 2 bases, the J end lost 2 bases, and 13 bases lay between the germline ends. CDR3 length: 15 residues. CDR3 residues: CASSLLAGQPYEQYF. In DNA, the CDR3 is TGTGCCAGCAGTTTACTGGCGGGTCAGCCCTACGAGCAGTACTTC.

The CDR3 spells CASSPERLYEQYF. In DNA form, the CDR3 reads TGTGCCAGCAGCCCCGAGAGGCTCTACGAGCAGTACTTC. The rearrangement uses TRBV6-5 and TRBJ2-7; D unclear. The ends were cut back, 6 bases at V and 3 bases at J, with 12 bases in the middle. The V gene's germline CDR1 is MNHEY and CDR2 SVGAGI. The CDR3 covers 13 residues.

CDR3 sequence reads: CASSVGGGASGEQFF. The CDR3 nucleotides are TGTGCCAGCAGTGTTGGAGGGGGCGCCTCCGGTGAGCAGTTCTTC. This rearrangement joins TRBV2 to TRBJ2-1; possible D gene TRBD1, 7 bases. The V and J ends lost 4 bases and 9 bases respectively, with 19 bases between them. The CDR3 consists of 15 residues. Germline V CDR1 and CDR2: SNHLY, FYNNEI.

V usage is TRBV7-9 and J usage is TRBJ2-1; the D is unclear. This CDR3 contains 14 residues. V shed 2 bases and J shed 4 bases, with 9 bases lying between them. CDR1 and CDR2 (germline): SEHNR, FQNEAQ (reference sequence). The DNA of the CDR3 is TGTGCCAGCAGCTTATCGACGGTTTACAATGAGCAGTTCTTC. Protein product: CASSLSTVYNEQFF.

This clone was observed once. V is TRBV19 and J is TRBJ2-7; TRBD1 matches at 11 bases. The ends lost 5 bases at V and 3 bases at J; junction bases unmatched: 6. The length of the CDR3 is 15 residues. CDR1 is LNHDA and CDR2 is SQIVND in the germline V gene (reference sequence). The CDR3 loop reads CASSRVGTGGYEQYF. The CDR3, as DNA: TGTGCCAGTAGTCGAGTTGGGACAGGGGGCTACGAGCAGTACTTC.

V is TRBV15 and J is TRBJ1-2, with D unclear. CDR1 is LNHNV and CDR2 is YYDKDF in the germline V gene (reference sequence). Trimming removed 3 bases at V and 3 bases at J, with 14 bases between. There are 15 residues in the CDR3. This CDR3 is CATSRDPRPDYGYTF. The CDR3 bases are TGTGCCACCAGCAGGGACCCCCGGCCCGACTATGGCTACACCTTC.